This TCR beta chain was recorded in a study of CD8+CD57+ T cells in acquired aplastic anemia. Study-wide context: Sorted CD4+ and CD8+ cells yielded roughly 3.4 ug of DNA on average. Approximately 11 million reads were obtained on average for healthy donor CD4+ cells.

Comments on this clonotype: The antigen remains undetermined.

The germline V gene encodes CDR1 MNHEY and CDR2 SMNVEV (reference sequence). The CDR3 has 17 residues. With V trimmed by 0 bases and J by 1 base, 8 bases remained unmatched. Points from the study as a whole: Patients and controls turned out to have twenty-nine CD8+ CDR3 sequences in common. Patient and control CD8+ Simpson's diversity was not significantly different.

The TCR beta profiling, which covered VDJ combination and CDR3 sequence, was carried out using genomic DNA as the template. TCRdb analysed the reads with MiXCR anew, one entry per CDR3 protein. The sample consists of fewer than 200,000 distinct CDR3 sequences, about three fifths of them appearing once. The sequence was collected from a human donor in good health. Sequenced input: sorted CD4+, CD8+, or CD8+CD57+ T cells (not recorded which) from PBMCs. The chain recombines TRBV27 with TRBJ2-7; 8 bases fit TRBD2. This chain's CDR3 is CASSLSWSLAGSYEQYF. The CDR3 DNA reads TGTGCCAGCAGTTTATCGTGGAGCCTAGCGGGTTCCTACGAGCAGTACTTC.